The 29 T cell receptor beta chains below were found in one sample sequenced in a study of shared clonotypes between healthy human individuals. Sequencing used immunoSEQ multiplex PCR; TCRdb keeps in-frame clones, though not all of them. The data show 850,000 to 1,200,000 clones, with roughly 80% seen just once and approximately 1.3% held by the top ten. Sequenced sample: memory CD4+ T cells sorted from blood. This sample's subset: CD45RA-negative fraction. The receptor set was obtained from a man aged 18 to 30 in good health.

In its sample, this clone was seen many times. The rearrangement joins TRBV10-3 to TRBJ2-3; D may be TRBD2 (6 bases). Germline values: CDR1 ENHRY, CDR2 SYGVKD. The CDR3 runs 14 residues. V dropped 6 bases and J dropped 0 bases, with 10 bases sitting between them. CDR3 bases: TGTGCCATCAGGCTAGCGCCTAGCACAGATACGCAGTATTTT. It translates to CAIRLAPSTDTQYF.

The chain employs TRBV5-1 and TRBJ1-1; D is perhaps TRBD1 (5 bases). The CDR3 covers 16 residues. Germline CDR1 and CDR2: SGHRS and YFSETQ. With 4 bases removed from V and 0 bases from J, the gap between germline ends came to 16 bases. CDR3 sequence: CASSAGLFGMNTEAFF. Written as DNA, the CDR3 is TGCGCCAGCAGCGCAGGGTTATTTGGTATGAACACTGAAGCTTTCTTT.

This clone showed up just once. Relative to the germline gene, one junction end is altered; a read error may explain this. V is TRBV7-9 and J is TRBJ1-6, with 9 bases matching TRBD1. The germline gives CDR1 SEHNR, CDR2 FQNEAQ (reference sequence). This CDR3 has 14 amino acids. DNA of the CDR3: TGTGCCGGCAGCTTCGGACAGGGGTGGTCACCCCTCCACTTT. Translation: CAGSFGQGWSPLHF.

The gene calls are TRBV18 and TRBJ1-4, with D hard to call. The CDR3 extends over 13 amino acids. The germline V gene encodes CDR1 KGHSH and CDR2 LQKENI. Trimming removed 6 bases from V and 7 bases from J, with 12 bases in between. In DNA, the CDR3 is TGTGCCAGCTCGGTTATGGTTGGTGAAAAACTGTTTTTT. Amino acids: CASSVMVGEKLFF.

V gene TRBV11-2 combines with J gene TRBJ1-4, with 8 bases lining up with TRBD1. The CDR3 has 14 amino acids. In germline, CDR1 is SGHAT, CDR2 FQNNGV. The junction had 4 bases not matched to a gene; V was cut back by 2 bases and J by 8 bases. The CDR3 sequence: CASSLRTGSEKLFF. The CDR3 region has the DNA TGTGCCAGCAGCTTAAGGACAGGGAGCGAAAAACTGTTTTTT.

The chain combines TRBV7-9 with TRBJ2-5, with 8 positions matching TRBD2. Looked up from germline, CDR1 is SEHNR and CDR2 is FQNEAQ (reference sequence). This CDR3 region has 16 residues. After removal of 11 bases from V and 1 base from J, the junction contained 15 bases not matched to a gene. The CDR3 region has the DNA TGTGCCGGGATCAAGGGGCGGGAGGCGCCCCAAGAGACCCAGTACTTC. Translating it yields CAGIKGREAPQETQYF.

The chain recombines TRBV27 with TRBJ2-5, with 8 nucleotides matching TRBD2. Per germline, CDR1 MNHEY and CDR2 SMNVEV (reference sequence). The CDR3 totals 14 residues. V lost 4 bases and J lost 5; bases outside the gene matches: 6. CDR3 DNA: TGTGCCAGCAGTTCGAGCGGGGGCTACGAGACCCAGTACTTC. Its translation: CASSSSGGYETQYF.

The chain recombines TRBV19 with TRBJ2-7; D perhaps matches TRBD2 (5 bases). V lost 8 bases and J 0 bases, leaving 11 bases between the germline ends. The length of the CDR3 is 13 residues. Germline V CDR1 and CDR2: LNHDA, SQIVND (reference sequence). For the CDR3, the DNA is TGTGCCAGTTCTCGACGGGACTCCTACGAGCAGTACTTC. Protein product: CASSRRDSYEQYF.

On this clone itself: The same CDR3 arises from other DNA sequences in this sample as well. J is TRBJ2-1 and V is TRBV5-1, with 10 bases lining up with TRBD2. The germline gives CDR1 SGHRS, CDR2 YFSETQ. The V gene end was trimmed by 4 bases and the J gene end by 7 bases; junction bases not matched to a gene: 5. CDR3 size: 14 residues. The CDR3 nucleotides read TGCGCCAGCAGCCTAGCGGGAGCGTTGAATGAGCAGTTCTTC. Amino acid sequence: CASSLAGALNEQFF.

The J gene is TRBJ2-5, the V gene TRBV9; 8 bases match TRBD1. There are 15 residues in the CDR3. Trimming cost V 0 bases and J 2 bases; bases outside gene matches: 3. CDR1 SGDLS and CDR2 YYNGEE come from the germline V gene. This CDR3 reads CASSVGTGIQETQYF. In DNA, the CDR3 is TGTGCCAGCAGCGTAGGGACAGGGATACAAGAGACCCAGTACTTC.

This clone was seen just once. The rearrangement joins TRBV2 to TRBJ2-5; 10 nucleotides agree with TRBD2. The germline V gene has CDR1 SNHLY and CDR2 FYNNEI. With 6 bases clipped from V and 3 bases from J, the junction kept 13 bases outside the gene matches. The CDR3 contains 17 residues. CDR3 in amino acids: CASRTIPVAGGKETQYF. The DNA of the CDR3 is TGTGCCAGCAGGACTATCCCCGTAGCGGGGGGTAAAGAGACCCAGTACTTC.

The chain recombines TRBV5-4 with TRBJ2-1; 9 positions match TRBD2. The CDR3 loop spans 16 amino acids. J was trimmed by 0 bases and V by 5 bases; bases with no gene match: 6. Germline assignment: CDR1 SGHNT and CDR2 YYREEE (reference sequence). As DNA, the CDR3 is TGTGCCAGCAGTCGGGAGACTAGCGGCTCCTACAATGAGCAGTTCTTC. Protein sequence: CASSRETSGSYNEQFF.

The rearrangement uses TRBV7-2 and TRBJ2-6, with D perhaps matching TRBD2 (6 bases). Trimming pared 5 bases from V and 3 bases from J, leaving 14 bases between. This CDR3 contains 16 residues. Germline assignment: CDR1 SGHTA and CDR2 FQGNSA. The CDR3 coding sequence is TGTGCCAGCAGCCCTTGGCGGGGCGGTGGGGCCAACGTCCTGACTTTC. Encoded protein: CASSPWRGGGANVLTF. The variable domain in full, completed from reference TRBV7-2 and TRBJ2-6, reads GAGVSQSPSNKVTEKGKDVELRCDPISGHTALYWYRQSLGQGLEFLIYFQGNSAPDKSGLPSDRFSAERTGGSVSTLTIQRTQQEDSAVYLCASSPWRGGGANVLTFGAGSRLTVL.

The chain joins TRBV30 to TRBJ2-5; D might be TRBD1 or TRBD2, each matching 5 bases. Trimming stripped 4 bases from V and 4 bases from J, with 13 bases between. In germline, CDR1 is GTSNPN, CDR2 SVGIG (reference sequence). CDR3 length equals 13 residues. The CDR3: CAWTGSVGETQYF. CDR3 sequence (DNA): TGTGCCTGGACAGGGAGTGTAGGAGAGACCCAGTACTTC.

The DNA of the CDR3 is TGCGCCAGCAGCTCCGGACCGGGCGGGGGAGATACGCAGTATTTT. This gives the protein CASSSGPGGGDTQYF. The J gene is TRBJ2-3, the V gene TRBV5-1; TRBD2 matches at 7 bases. Germline CDR1 and CDR2: SGHRS and YFSETQ. The J segment lost 5 bases and the V segment lost 3 bases, leaving 9 bases of the junction unmatched. The CDR3 covers 15 residues.

The chain couples TRBV21-1 to TRBJ2-1; TRBD1 reflects the table's D call only, with no check against the DNA. TRBV21-1 is a known pseudogene. The CDR3 has 16 residues. CDR3 region: CASSMKIRDRANEQFF. CDR3 DNA: TGTGCCAGCAGCATGAAAATCCGGGACAGAGCCAATGAGCAGTTCTTC.

V and J are TRBV6-1 and TRBJ2-7, with a tentative D call TRBD1 (5 bases). Germline V gene lookup returns CDR1 MNHNS and CDR2 SASEGT. The V and J ends lost 1 base and 0 bases respectively, with 10 bases between them. The CDR3 is 15 residues long. The CDR3 sequence is CASSEVGASSYEQYF. CDR3 DNA: TGTGCCAGCAGTGAAGTTGGGGCGAGCTCCTACGAGCAGTACTTC.

This clone was seen repeatedly, ten times or more. V and J are TRBV10-3 and TRBJ2-5; no definite D call. Trimming pared 4 bases from V and 4 bases from J, leaving 7 bases between. This CDR3 has 12 amino acids. Germline V gives CDR1 ENHRY, CDR2 SYGVKD. Here the CDR3 reads CAISAERETQYF. DNA of the CDR3: TGTGCCATCAGTGCGGAGAGAGAGACCCAGTACTTC.

Only one count was recorded for this clone. The rearrangement uses TRBV7-6 and TRBJ1-5, with 7 bases aligning to TRBD1. The CDR3 spans 15 residues. Per germline, CDR1 SGHVS and CDR2 FNYEAQ. Trimming removed 1 base from V and 6 bases from J; junction bases left unmatched: 6. CDR3 sequence: CASSLGQGGSQPQHF. CDR3 DNA: TGTGCCAGCAGCTTAGGTCAGGGGGGTAGTCAGCCCCAGCATTTT.

This clone was recorded a few times. V is TRBV9 and J is TRBJ1-1; tentatively, D is TRBD1 (6 bases). CDR1 SGDLS and CDR2 YYNGEE come from the germline V gene. Trimming cost V 0 bases and J 4 bases, with 10 bases left between them. There are 14 residues in the CDR3. The DNA for the CDR3 is TGTGCCAGCAGCGTAGTGGCAGGGGTCACTGAAGCTTTCTTT. It yields the protein CASSVVAGVTEAFF.

The chain combines TRBV7-9 with TRBJ1-2; D is ambiguous. V lost 1 base and J 6 bases, leaving 6 bases between the germline ends. CDR1 SEHNR and CDR2 FQNEAQ come from the germline V gene (reference sequence). The CDR3 sequence is 12 residues long. CDR3 amino acids: CASSLDGDGYTF. CDR3 in DNA: TGTGCCAGCAGCTTAGACGGGGATGGCTACACCTTC. The full variable domain, with the rest looked up from reference TRBV7-9 and TRBJ1-2, is DTGVSQNPRHKITKRGQNVTFRCDPISEHNRLYWYRQTLGQGPEFLTYFQNEAQLEKSRLLSDRFSAERPKGSFSTLEIQRTEQGDSAMYLCASSLDGDGYTFGSGTRLTVV.

The chain couples TRBV28 to TRBJ2-5; possibly TRBD1 or TRBD2 for D (7 bases each). CDR3 length equals 14 residues. Per the germline V gene, CDR1 is MDHEN and CDR2 is SYDVKM. The V and J ends lost 2 bases and 2 bases respectively, with 9 bases between them. CDR3 region: CASSLQGGQETQYF. Written as DNA, the CDR3 is TGTGCCAGCAGTTTACAGGGGGGGCAAGAGACCCAGTACTTC. Filled out from reference TRBV28 and TRBJ2-5, the complete variable domain reads DVKVTQSSRYLVKRTGEKVFLECVQDMDHENMFWYRQDPGLGLRLIYFSYDVKMKEKGDIPEGYSVSREKKERFSLILESASTNQTSMYLCASSLQGGQETQYFGPGTRLLVL.

This chain uses TRBV19 with TRBJ1-4; tentatively, D is TRBD1 (6 bases). Trimming took 1 base from V and 8 from J, leaving 20 bases between them. The CDR3 is made up of 17 amino acids. Germline CDR1 is LNHDA and CDR2 is SQIVND (reference sequence). CDR3 DNA sequence: TGTGCCAGTAGTATAGGACCGCCACAGGGAAGAGTAGAAAAACTGTTTTTT. It codes for CASSIGPPQGRVEKLFF.

This clone has a handful of counts. This sequence joins TRBV30 and TRBJ1-5; D is possibly TRBD1 (5 bases). In germline, CDR1 is GTSNPN, CDR2 SVGIG (reference sequence). V was cut by 2 bases and J by 5 bases, with 13 bases left in between. This CDR3 is built from 14 residues. CDR3 amino acids: CAWSTTGAHQPQHF. The CDR3 DNA sequence: TGTGCCTGGAGTACAACAGGTGCTCATCAGCCCCAGCATTTT.

The rearrangement uses TRBV10-3 and TRBJ2-5, with TRBD2 identical over 7 bases. The V gene's germline CDR1 is ENHRY and CDR2 SYGVKD. The J segment lost 5 bases and the V segment lost 6 bases, leaving 6 bases of the junction unmatched. The CDR3 sequence is 13 residues long. The CDR3 region has the DNA TGTGCCATCAGCCCGAGGGGAGGGGAGACCCAGTACTTC. The encoded protein is CAISPRGGETQYF.

This clone has a count of ten or more. The chain links TRBV6-1 to TRBJ1-2; D unclear. Germline loops: CDR1 MNHNS, CDR2 SASEGT. The CDR3 is 14 residues long. V was trimmed by 6 bases and J by 0 bases, leaving 11 bases between them. In DNA, the CDR3 is TGTGCCAGCAGGGACCCTACTCCTAACTATGGCTACACCTTC. Translation gives CASRDPTPNYGYTF.

J is TRBJ1-3 and V is TRBV30; D is unclear. Trimming shortened V by 2 bases and J by 4 bases, and 6 bases separated the two germline ends. Germline CDR1 GTSNPN, CDR2 SVGIG (reference sequence). This CDR3 comprises 12 residues. The CDR3, as DNA: TGTGCCTGGAGTCTTCAGGGAAACACCATATATTTT. Protein product: CAWSLQGNTIYF. Full variable domain (rest looked up from reference TRBV30 and TRBJ1-3): SQTIHQWPATLVQPVGSPLSLECTVEGTSNPNLYWYRQAAGRGLQLLFYSVGIGQISSEVPQNLSASRPQDRQFILSSKKLLLSDSGFYLCAWSLQGNTIYFGEGSWLTVV.

Ten or more counts support this clone. The chain employs TRBV25-1 and TRBJ2-7; possibly TRBD1 or TRBD2 for D (5 bases each). The germline V gene encodes CDR1 MGHDK and CDR2 SYGVNS. V was shortened by 4 bases and J by 3 bases, with 22 bases between the two germline ends. The CDR3 spans 17 residues. Here the CDR3 reads CASSGITGKRGRYEQYF. The DNA of the CDR3 is TGTGCCAGCAGTGGAATAACCGGCAAACGGGGACGCTACGAGCAGTACTTC.

CDR3 sequence reads: CASSLALGVIDNEQFF. In DNA, the CDR3 is TGTGCCAGCAGCTTGGCGCTAGGGGTCATAGATAATGAGCAGTTCTTC. The chain is built from TRBV5-6 and TRBJ2-1, with D tentatively TRBD1 (5 bases). The CDR3 has 16 amino acids. From germline, CDR1 is SGHDT and CDR2 YYEEEE. Trimming removed 0 bases from V and 7 bases from J, with 17 bases in between.